This TCR beta chain originates from a study of blood T cell repertoires in COVID-19. This CDR3 has 16 residues. J lost 3 bases, V lost 0 bases, and 7 bases had no gene match. Germline loops: CDR1 SGHNT, CDR2 YYREEE (reference sequence). Profiled with immunoSEQ multiplex PCR; TCRdb holds only in-frame clones, not every one. Of 93,000 or so clones listed, about 90% were seen once; the top ten hold 6.2%. The sequenced sample consisted of peripheral blood. This clonotype originated in a human donor in a cohort sampled during active COVID-19. The rearrangement uses TRBV5-4 and TRBJ2-5, with 8 bases that match TRBD2. The CDR3 spells CASSLGRGDAKETQYF. Written as DNA, the CDR3 is TGTGCCAGCAGCTTGGGGCGGGGGGATGCCAAAGAGACCCAGTACTTC.